Each of the 32 T cell receptor beta chains below was sequenced from the same sample in a study of T-cell reconstitution after alpha-beta-depleted transplantation in children. Unique molecular identifiers featured in how the TCRbeta library was prepared. TCRdb re-analysed the PCR reads in MiXCR, keeping a single row per CDR3 protein. In the table there are about 360,000 distinct CDR3 sequences, about an eighth of which are singletons. The sample consisted of PBMCs, taken from the stem cell graft. Source of these receptors: a human donor who donated a stem cell graft to a child with Fanconi anemia.

The chain combines TRBV29-1 with TRBJ2-5, with 13 bases lining up with TRBD2. The CDR3 runs to 15 residues. Trimming took 5 bases from V and 4 from J; bases not matched to a gene: 7. CDR1 is SQVTM and CDR2 is ANQGSEA in the germline V gene. CDR3 coding DNA: TGCAGCGTTACCTGGACTAGCGGGGGTGGAGAGACCCAGTACTTC. Encoded protein: CSVTWTSGGGETQYF.

CDR3 nucleotide sequence: TGTGCCAGCAGTCCCTCCACTGCGAAGAACACCGGGGAGCTGTTTTTT. It codes for CASSPSTAKNTGELFF. The chain recombines TRBV6-1 with TRBJ2-2, with no clear D. The CDR3 has 16 amino acids. Looked up from germline, CDR1 is MNHNS and CDR2 is SASEGT. V lost 5 bases to trimming and J lost 1 base, with 14 bases between them.

This clonotype was seen only a few times. The V and J genes are TRBV7-9 and TRBJ2-7; 9 nucleotides line up with TRBD1. The germline gives CDR1 SEHNR, CDR2 FQNEAQ (reference sequence). Trimming took 11 bases from V and 1 from J; bases not matched to a gene: 9. The CDR3 spans 14 residues. The CDR3 is CALGPDRGSYEQYF. As DNA, the CDR3 is TGTGCCTTGGGTCCGGACAGGGGATCCTACGAGCAGTACTTC.

This clonotype was counted many times. The rearrangement links TRBV24-1 to TRBJ2-6, with D perhaps matching TRBD1 (5 bases). Germline V gene lookup returns CDR1 KGHDR and CDR2 SFDVKD. V lost 8 bases to trimming and J lost 0 bases, with 19 bases between them. This CDR3 comprises 18 residues. The CDR3 nucleotides read TGTGCCACCACCCGTCGCCCCCACAGGACCTCTGGGGCCAACGTCCTGACTTTC. Translation gives CATTRRPHRTSGANVLTF.

The sample holds many counts of this clonotype. The chain combines TRBV5-1 with TRBJ2-5; D unresolved. V was pared by 4 bases and J by 1 base, with 8 bases between. This CDR3 contains 13 residues. CDR1 is SGHRS, CDR2 YFSETQ, per germline. This CDR3 is CASSVNSQETQYF. CDR3 sequence (DNA): TGCGCCAGCAGCGTCAACAGCCAAGAGACCCAGTACTTC. Together with reference TRBV5-1 and TRBJ2-5, the CDR3 gives the full variable domain: KAGVTQTPRYLIKTRGQQVTLSCSPISGHRSVSWYQQTPGQGLQFLFEYFSETQRNKGNFPGRFSGRQFSNSRSEMNVSTLELGDSALYLCASSVNSQETQYFGPGTRLLVL.

This clonotype was found many times. V gene TRBV15 combines with J gene TRBJ2-7; TRBD1 is a possible D gene (6 bases). The germline CDR1 and CDR2 sequences are LNHNV and YYDKDF (reference sequence). Trimming left V 1 base short and J 5 bases short, with 9 bases between. This CDR3 is 13 amino acids long. DNA of the CDR3: TGTGCCACCAGCAGAGGCCCAGGGGACGAGCAGTACGTC. This sequence encodes CATSRGPGDEQYV.

The V gene is TRBV20-1, the J gene TRBJ2-7; D might be TRBD1 (6 bases). Germline assignment: CDR1 DFQATT and CDR2 SNEGSKA (reference sequence). V gave up 2 bases and J gave up 3 bases, with 14 bases separating them. The CDR3 loop spans 14 amino acids. The CDR3 DNA is TGCAGTGCTAGACCCCGGACAGCCTACTACGAGCAGTACTTC. It codes for CSARPRTAYYEQYF.

This clonotype appeared many times. The rearrangement links TRBV4-3 to TRBJ2-2, with TRBD1 matching 7 bases. The germline V gene encodes CDR1 LGHNA and CDR2 YSLEER. J was trimmed by 0 bases and V by 5 bases; bases with no gene match: 9. The CDR3 runs to 17 residues. The CDR3 DNA follows: TGCGCCAGCAGCTTCCGGGACAGTTTCGCGAACACCGGGGAGCTGTTTTTT. This codes for CASSFRDSFANTGELFF.

This clonotype was detected a few times. J is TRBJ1-1 and V is TRBV15, with 7 nucleotides matching TRBD1. Germline V gene sequence: CDR1 LNHNV, CDR2 YYDKDF (reference sequence). V dropped 5 bases and J dropped 0; count of bases not matched to a gene: 6. This CDR3 comprises 15 residues. The DNA of the CDR3 is TGTGCCACCAGCGTGAGACAGGGCATGAACACTGAAGCTTTCTTT. Amino acid sequence: CATSVRQGMNTEAFF.

This clonotype was observed a handful of times. CDR3 sequence (DNA): TGCAGCGTTATCGAAAGCTACGAGCAGTACTTC. Amino acids: CSVIESYEQYF. V gene TRBV29-1 combines with J gene TRBJ2-7; no reliable D call. The CDR3 totals 11 residues. Germline CDR1 and CDR2: SQVTM and ANQGSEA. V dropped 5 bases and J dropped 3 bases, with 8 bases sitting between them.

This clonotype was seen only a few times. The chain recombines TRBV18 with TRBJ2-7, with D tentatively TRBD1 (6 bases). With 3 bases removed from V and 6 bases from J, the gap between germline ends came to 18 bases. This CDR3 comprises 15 residues. CDR1 is KGHSH and CDR2 is LQKENI in the germline V gene. The CDR3 nucleotides read TGTGCCAGCTCACCCCAGGGACACCAGGGGCTCGAGCAGTACTTC. It yields the protein CASSPQGHQGLEQYF.

This clonotype was counted at least ten times. The rearrangement joins TRBV28 to TRBJ1-5; TRBD1 aligns across 8 bases. Germline CDR1 is MDHEN and CDR2 is SYDVKM. The CDR3 runs 14 residues. V shed 4 bases and J 4 bases; nucleotides not matched to a gene: 3. The chain's CDR3 is CASSSHRGNQPQHF. As DNA, the CDR3 is TGTGCCAGCAGTTCCCACAGGGGGAATCAGCCCCAGCATTTT.

This clonotype turned up a few times. This chain connects TRBV4-3 to TRBJ1-6, with D possibly matching TRBD1 (5 bases). CDR1 is LGHNA and CDR2 is YSLEER in the germline V gene. The CDR3 covers 17 residues. The V and J ends lost 0 bases and 10 bases respectively, with 19 bases between them. The CDR3 is CASSQDSPPGRRSPLHF. CDR3 nucleotides: TGCGCCAGCAGCCAAGATAGCCCTCCAGGGCGGAGATCACCCCTCCACTTT.

This clonotype was seen at least ten times. The genes are TRBV12-3 or TRBV12-4 and TRBJ2-3, with TRBD2 matching over 8 bases. Trimming at V came to 6 bases and at J to 1 base, leaving 9 bases not matched to a gene. The CDR3 has 16 residues. This CDR3 is CASSPRGGSGTDTQYF. The CDR3 DNA reads as TGTGCCAGCAGCCCCCGGGGGGGTTCCGGCACAGATACGCAGTATTTT.

The chain uses TRBV4-3 and TRBJ2-7, with D perhaps TRBD2 (6 bases). The germline gives CDR1 LGHNA, CDR2 YSLEER. V dropped 0 bases and J dropped 3 bases, with 12 bases sitting between them. The CDR3 contains 15 residues. This chain's CDR3 is CASSQERGGNYEQYF. CDR3 in DNA: TGCGCCAGCAGCCAAGAAAGGGGAGGAAACTACGAGCAGTACTTC.

The V gene is TRBV12-3 or TRBV12-4, the J gene TRBJ1-2, with D perhaps matching TRBD1 (6 bases). The CDR3 runs to 13 residues. The V end was cut by 5 bases, the J end by 8 bases, with 15 bases between. Here the CDR3 reads CASSIQGPGGYTF. As DNA, the CDR3 is TGTGCCAGCAGTATACAGGGTCCGGGGGGCTACACCTTC.

This clonotype has at least ten counts. The J gene is TRBJ2-5, the V gene TRBV11-2, with D possibly TRBD1 on 6 matching bases. Per the germline V gene, CDR1 is SGHAT and CDR2 is FQNNGV. This CDR3 has 15 amino acids. V lost 4 bases and J 4 bases, leaving 16 bases between the germline ends. The CDR3: CASSSLGQSGETQYF. The CDR3 DNA reads as TGTGCCAGCAGCTCCCTAGGACAGTCAGGAGAGACCCAGTACTTC. Complete variable domain (other parts from reference TRBV11-2 and TRBJ2-5): EAGVAQSPRYKIIEKRQSVAFWCNPISGHATLYWYQQILGQGPKLLIQFQNNGVVDDSQLPKDRFSAERLKGVDSTLKIQPAKLEDSAVYLCASSSLGQSGETQYFGPGTRLLVL.

Only a few counts were recorded for this clonotype. The chain is built from TRBV20-1 and TRBJ1-6; maybe TRBD1 (5 bases). CDR3 size: 13 residues. Trimming took off 7 bases at V and 4 bases at J, with 11 bases between the two ends. Germline values: CDR1 DFQATT, CDR2 SNEGSKA (reference sequence). The CDR3: CSGKQGYNSPLHF. The DNA for the CDR3 is TGCAGTGGGAAGCAGGGTTATAATTCACCCCTCCACTTT.

This clonotype was seen a handful of times. The chain carries TRBV10-3 and TRBJ2-5; the D is unclear. The ends were cut back, 3 bases at V and 3 bases at J, with 8 bases in the middle. The CDR3 contains 13 residues. CDR1 and CDR2 (germline): ENHRY, SYGVKD. CDR3 bases: TGTGCCATCAGTGACTATCAAGAAGAGACCCAGTACTTC. This sequence encodes CAISDYQEETQYF.

This clonotype was observed at least ten times. The chain joins TRBV11-3 to TRBJ2-1, with D unclear. This CDR3 is 14 amino acids long. V was clipped by 2 bases and J by 8 bases, with 13 bases between them. The germline CDR1 and CDR2 sequences are SGHNT and YENEEA. The CDR3 bases are TGTGCCAGCAGCTTAAGGAACGTTGGCGATGAGCAGTTCTTC. Amino acid sequence: CASSLRNVGDEQFF.

V is TRBV7-3 and J is TRBJ2-2; D remains ambiguous. Between the trimmed V and J ends, which lost 8 bases and 7 bases, there was a span of 17 bases. Germline CDR1 and CDR2: SGHTA and FQGTGA. The CDR3 spans 14 residues. This CDR3 reads CASSKRGDDGELFF. CDR3 in DNA: TGTGCCAGCTCGAAACGTGGAGATGACGGGGAGCTGTTTTTT.

The V and J genes are TRBV29-1 and TRBJ2-1, with 8 bases identical to TRBD1. The CDR3 consists of 13 residues. CDR1 is SQVTM and CDR2 is ANQGSEA in the germline V gene. Unmatched junction bases numbered 6, after V lost 7 bases and J lost 4 bases. The CDR3 is CSGTGGLYNEQFF. Here the CDR3 DNA reads TGCAGCGGAACAGGGGGGTTATACAATGAGCAGTTCTTC.

This clonotype was seen repeatedly, ten times or more. The rearrangement links TRBV2 to TRBJ2-4, with D perhaps TRBD1 or TRBD2 (5 bases each). In germline, CDR1 is SNHLY, CDR2 FYNNEI. V was clipped by 6 bases and J by 8 bases, with 11 bases between them. There are 12 residues in the CDR3. For the CDR3, the DNA is TGTGCCAGCAGCGAGGGGTTGGACATTCAGTACTTC. This gives the protein CASSEGLDIQYF.

The chain carries TRBV5-6 and TRBJ1-6; D is undetermined. Between the trimmed V and J ends, which lost 1 base and 11 bases, there was a span of 10 bases. The CDR3 contains 13 residues. CDR1 and CDR2 (germline): SGHDT, YYEEEE. The CDR3 region is CASSLSRAAPLHF. The CDR3 region has the DNA TGTGCCAGCAGCTTGTCCAGAGCGGCACCCCTCCACTTT.

This clonotype was observed at least ten times. The V and J genes are TRBV4-2 and TRBJ2-2; weak D call: TRBD1 (6 bases). The CDR3 has 14 residues. CDR1 LGHNA and CDR2 YNFKEQ come from the germline V gene. V shed 7 bases and J shed 7 bases, with 16 bases lying between them. The CDR3 reads CASTPNRAGGELFF. The CDR3 coding sequence is TGTGCCAGCACGCCGAACAGGGCGGGCGGGGAGCTGTTTTTT.

This clonotype has only a few counts. The rearrangement links TRBV25-1 to TRBJ1-2; possible D gene TRBD1, 6 bases. Germline V gives CDR1 MGHDK, CDR2 SYGVNS. This CDR3 has 13 amino acids. The ends were cut back, 1 base at V and 12 bases at J, with 15 bases in the middle. The CDR3: CASSEFFTGAHTF. As DNA, the CDR3 is TGTGCCAGCAGTGAATTTTTTACGGGGGCACACACCTTC.

This clonotype was seen more than once but under ten times. The chain's CDR3 is CASSHRDVVKTEAFF. The CDR3 DNA reads as TGTGCCAGCAGCCACCGGGACGTCGTAAAAACTGAAGCTTTCTTT. The V call is TRBV3-1, the J call TRBJ1-1; weak D call: TRBD1 (5 bases). Germline CDR1 reads LGHDT; CDR2 reads YNNKEL (reference sequence). V lost 3 bases to trimming and J lost 5 bases, with 16 bases between them. CDR3 size: 15 residues.

In this sample, this clonotype turned up many times. V usage is TRBV4-2 and J usage is TRBJ2-6; D is perhaps TRBD1 (6 bases). The CDR3 is made up of 16 amino acids. CDR1 is LGHNA and CDR2 is YNFKEQ in the germline V gene. V lost 1 base to trimming and J lost 4 bases, with 11 bases between them. CDR3 nucleotides: TGTGCCAGCAGCCAAGCTGGGACAACCGGGGCCAACGTCCTGACTTTC. This translates into CASSQAGTTGANVLTF.

This clonotype was recorded a few times. V usage is TRBV3-1 and J usage is TRBJ1-1, with D possibly being TRBD1 (5 bases). The germline CDR1 and CDR2 sequences are LGHDT and YNNKEL (reference sequence). V shed 5 bases and J shed 11 bases, with 18 bases lying between them. The CDR3 sequence is 13 residues long. This chain's CDR3 is CASSIPRGARAFF. CDR3 nucleotide sequence: TGTGCCAGCAGCATACCCCGCGGGGCGAGGGCTTTCTTT.

This clonotype has more than one count but fewer than ten. V gene TRBV20-1 combines with J gene TRBJ2-3, with 12 bases identical to TRBD2. The junction had 8 bases not matched to a gene; V was cut back by 4 bases and J by 6 bases. The V gene's germline CDR1 is DFQATT and CDR2 SNEGSKA (reference sequence). CDR3 size: 15 residues. The CDR3 DNA is TGCAGTGCTATTCGACTAGCGGGGGCGGTGGATACGCAGTATTTT. This sequence encodes CSAIRLAGAVDTQYF.

The V and J genes are TRBV20-1 and TRBJ1-5, with D tentatively TRBD1 (6 bases). V dropped 6 bases and J dropped 0 bases, with 12 bases sitting between them. CDR1 is DFQATT, CDR2 SNEGSKA, per germline (reference sequence). The CDR3 covers 14 residues. CDR3 protein: CSANPGDSNQPQHF. The CDR3 region has the DNA TGCAGTGCAAACCCAGGGGATAGCAATCAGCCCCAGCATTTT.

There are many counts of this clonotype. V is TRBV28 and J is TRBJ2-1; 8 bases map to TRBD1. The CDR3 extends over 18 amino acids. The germline CDR1 and CDR2 sequences are MDHEN and SYDVKM. V lost 5 bases and J lost 4; bases outside the gene matches: 16. CDR3 region: CASSTHGISGGKYNEQFF. CDR3 DNA: TGTGCCAGCAGTACCCACGGAATATCAGGGGGCAAGTACAATGAGCAGTTCTTC.